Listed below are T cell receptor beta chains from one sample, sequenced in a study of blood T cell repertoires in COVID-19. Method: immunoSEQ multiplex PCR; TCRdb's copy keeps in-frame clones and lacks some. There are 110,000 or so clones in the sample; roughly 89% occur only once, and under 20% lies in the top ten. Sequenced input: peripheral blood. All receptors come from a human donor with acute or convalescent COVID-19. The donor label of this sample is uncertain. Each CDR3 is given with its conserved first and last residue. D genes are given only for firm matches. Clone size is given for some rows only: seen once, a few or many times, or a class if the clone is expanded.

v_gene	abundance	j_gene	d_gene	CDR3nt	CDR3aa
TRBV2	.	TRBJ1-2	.	TGTGCCAGCAGTGGGCAGGGAGGGAACTATGGCTACACCTTC	CASSGQGGNYGYTF
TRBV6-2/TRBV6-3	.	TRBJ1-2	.	TGTGCCAGCAGTCGGACAAGAAACTATGGCTACACCTTC	CASSRTRNYGYTF
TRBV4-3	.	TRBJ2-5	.	TGCGCCAGCAGCCAAGATAAAGAGACCCAGTACTTC	CASSQDKETQYF
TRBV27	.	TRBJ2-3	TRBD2	TGTGCCAGCAGGGATCGACTAGCGGGGAACTCAGATACGCAGTATTTT	CASRDRLAGNSDTQYF
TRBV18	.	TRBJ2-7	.	TGTGCCAGCTCACTAACCGGGACCTACGAGCAGTACTTC	CASSLTGTYEQYF
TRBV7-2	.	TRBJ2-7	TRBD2	TGTGCCAGCAGCTTGGCAAGCGGGAGGTTTTACGAGCAGTACTTC	CASSLASGRFYEQYF
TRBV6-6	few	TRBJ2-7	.	TGTGCCAGCAGGGGAGACTACGAGCAGTACTTC	CASRGDYEQYF
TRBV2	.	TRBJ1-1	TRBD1	TGTGCCAGCATGGGGACAGTCTCGAACACTGAAGCTTTCTTT	CASMGTVSNTEAFF
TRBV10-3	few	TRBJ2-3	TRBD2	TGTGCCATCGGGACTAGCGGGTCAACTAGCACAGATACGCAGTATTTT	CAIGTSGSTSTDTQYF
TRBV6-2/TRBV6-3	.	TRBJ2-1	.	TGTGCCAGCAGTTTGAGCCCAAGGGGCATTGAGCAGTTCTTC	CASSLSPRGIEQFF
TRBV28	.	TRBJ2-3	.	TGTGCCAGCAGGCCAACTTCCCAGGGGAGCACAGATACGCAGTATTTT	CASRPTSQGSTDTQYF
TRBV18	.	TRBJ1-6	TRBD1	TGTGCCAGCTCACCACCCTTAGCTTCACAGGGGAAGAATTCACCCCTCCACTTT	CASSPPLASQGKNSPLHF
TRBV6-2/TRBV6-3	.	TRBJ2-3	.	TGTGCCAGCAGTTATTCGCGGGGCACAGATACGCAGTATTTT	CASSYSRGTDTQYF
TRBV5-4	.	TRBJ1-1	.	TGTGCCAGCAGCCTATTACCGAGAACTGAAGCTTTCTTT	CASSLLPRTEAFF
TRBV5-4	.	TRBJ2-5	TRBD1	TGTGCCAGCAGGGGACAGCAACAAGAGACCCAGTACTTC	CASRGQQQETQYF
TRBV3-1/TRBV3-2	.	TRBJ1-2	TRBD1	TGTGCCAGCAGCCGTACCGGGACAGATCTTACCGGCTACACCTTC	CASSRTGTDLTGYTF
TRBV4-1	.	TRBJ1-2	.	TGCGCCAGCAGCCAAGGGACAGCCACTAACTATGGCTACACCTTC	CASSQGTATNYGYTF
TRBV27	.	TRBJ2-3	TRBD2	TGTGCCAGCAGTTTTCGGACTAGCGCTAGCACAGATACGCAGTATTTT	CASSFRTSASTDTQYF
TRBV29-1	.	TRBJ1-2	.	TGCAGCGTTGAGGGGGGTCGTGGGCGGACGGGTGGCTACACCTTC	CSVEGGRGRTGGYTF
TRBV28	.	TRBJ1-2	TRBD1	TGTGCCAGCAGTCTTAGGGGGCCCCTAGACTATGGCTACACCTTC	CASSLRGPLDYGYTF
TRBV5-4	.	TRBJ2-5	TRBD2	TGTGCCAGCAGTCTTACACTAGCGGGAGGGGAGACCCAGTACTTC	CASSLTLAGGETQYF
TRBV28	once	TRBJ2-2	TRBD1	TGTGCCAGCAGAAGCGAGACAGGGGGCAGCGGGGAGCTGTTTTTT	CASRSETGGSGELFF
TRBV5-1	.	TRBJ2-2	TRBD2	TGCGCCAGCAGACTACTCTCTAGCGGGAGTGTCTGGACCGGGGAGCTGTTTTTT	CASRLLSSGSVWTGELFF
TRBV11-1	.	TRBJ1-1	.	TGTGCCAGCAGCTTAGGAGCCGACATCGGTACTGAAGCTTTCTTT	CASSLGADIGTEAFF
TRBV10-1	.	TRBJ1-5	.	TGCGCCAGCAGTGACAGGGTCCGTCAGCCCCAGCATTTT	CASSDRVRQPQHF
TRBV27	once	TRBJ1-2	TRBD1	TGTGCCAGCAGTTTGCTAACAGGGGGCCATGGCTACACCTTC	CASSLLTGGHGYTF
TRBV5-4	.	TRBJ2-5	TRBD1	TGTGCCAGCAGCCCCATGACAGGGTTTGAAGAGACCCAGTACTTC	CASSPMTGFEETQYF
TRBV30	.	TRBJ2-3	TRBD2	TGTGCCTGGAGTGTAGGGACTAGCGGGTATAATACGCAGTATTTT	CAWSVGTSGYNTQYF
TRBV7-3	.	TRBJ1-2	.	TGTGCCAGCAGTTCAAACCCGACAGACTATGGCTACACCTTC	CASSSNPTDYGYTF
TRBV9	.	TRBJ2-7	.	TGTGCCAGCAGCTACGGGGTAGCTGACGGTTCCTACGAGCAGTACTTC	CASSYGVADGSYEQYF
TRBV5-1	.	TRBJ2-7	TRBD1	TGCGCCAGCGGCCCCGGGACAGGGGAGGCGGGGCAGTACTTC	CASGPGTGEAGQYF
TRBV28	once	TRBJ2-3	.	TGTGCCAGCAGTTTAATGGGGGCTTCCACAGATACGCAGTATTTT	CASSLMGASTDTQYF
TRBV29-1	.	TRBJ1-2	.	TGCAGCGTTGACCCCGCCAGGGCCGTAAATGGCTACACCTTC	CSVDPARAVNGYTF
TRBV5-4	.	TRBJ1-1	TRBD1	TGTGCCAGCAGCTTGGGGGACAGGGGTTCCACTGAAGCTTTCTTT	CASSLGDRGSTEAFF
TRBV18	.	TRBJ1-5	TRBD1	TGTGCCAGCTCACCACGGGGGACAGGGGGCCTTCAGCCCCAGCATTTT	CASSPRGTGGLQPQHF
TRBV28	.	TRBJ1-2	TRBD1	TGTGCCAGCAGTTCGGGACAGGGAAACTATGGCTACACCTTC	CASSSGQGNYGYTF
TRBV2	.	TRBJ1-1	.	TGTGCCAGCAGTGAAGGTCGGGGCAGGGGTGCCACTGAAGCTTTCTTT	CASSEGRGRGATEAFF
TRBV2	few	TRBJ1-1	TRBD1	TGTGCCAGCCTTGGGACAGGTTGGAGAGCTGAAGCTTTCTTT	CASLGTGWRAEAFF
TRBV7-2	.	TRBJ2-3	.	TGTGCCAGCAGCCTCAGAGCTACAGGAGTGGGAGATACGCAGTATTTT	CASSLRATGVGDTQYF
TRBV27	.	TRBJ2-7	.	TGTGCCAGCAAAGTAGGCACAGGGACCTACGAGCAGTACTTC	CASKVGTGTYEQYF
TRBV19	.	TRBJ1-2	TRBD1	TGTGCCAGTAGCCCAGAGGACAGGGGGCATCCTTCCTATGGCTACACCTTC	CASSPEDRGHPSYGYTF
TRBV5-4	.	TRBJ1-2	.	TGTGCCAGCAGCTTGGGGGGAGGTGATGGCTACACCTTC	CASSLGGGDGYTF
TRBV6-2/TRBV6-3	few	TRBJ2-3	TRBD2	TGTGCCAGCAGCCCTGAGGGCGGGGGATACTCAGATACGCAGTATTTT	CASSPEGGGYSDTQYF
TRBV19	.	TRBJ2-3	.	TGTGCCAGTAGTTTAAAGGGGCATTTGGATACGCAGTATTTT	CASSLKGHLDTQYF
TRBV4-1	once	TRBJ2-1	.	TGCGCCAGCAGCGGCGGGTACAATGAGCAGTTCTTC	CASSGGYNEQFF
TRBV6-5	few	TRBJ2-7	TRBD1	TGTGCCAGCAGGTTCAGGACAGGGGCCGAGCAGTACTTC	CASRFRTGAEQYF